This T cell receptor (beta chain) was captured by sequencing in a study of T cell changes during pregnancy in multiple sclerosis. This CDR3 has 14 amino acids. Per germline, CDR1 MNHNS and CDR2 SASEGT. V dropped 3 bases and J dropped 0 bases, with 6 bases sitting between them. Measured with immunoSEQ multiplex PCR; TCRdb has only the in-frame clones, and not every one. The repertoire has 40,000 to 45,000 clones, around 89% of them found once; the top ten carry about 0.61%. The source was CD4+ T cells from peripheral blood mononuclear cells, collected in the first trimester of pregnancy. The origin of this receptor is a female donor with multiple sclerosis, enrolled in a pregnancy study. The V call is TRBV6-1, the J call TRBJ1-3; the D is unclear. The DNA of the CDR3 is TGTGCCAGCAGTGATATCTTCTCTGGAAACACCATATATTTT. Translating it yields CASSDIFSGNTIYF.